A selection of T cell receptor beta chains follows, all from one sample in a study of OX40 agonist ivuxolimab in advanced cancers. Method: immunoSEQ multiplex PCR; TCRdb's copy keeps in-frame clones and lacks some. The profile shows around 70,000 clones, about 83% of them singletons. Sequences were derived from CD4+ or CD8+ T cells sorted from blood, sampled in a trial of the OX40 agonist ivuxolimab. All receptors derive from an adult with an advanced solid tumor such as melanoma, head and neck, liver or kidney cancer. Both conserved end residues are part of each CDR3. The order of the fields is clone size, D gene, V gene, J gene, CDR3 DNA, CDR3 protein. A D gene is named only where the DNA matches it firmly. Where a row states a size, it is once, few, many or the class of an expanded clone; other rows omit it.

once	-	TRBV6-1	TRBJ1-3	TGTGCCAGCAGTAAAGCCCAACAGGGATCAGGAAACACCATATATTTT	CASSKAQQGSGNTIYF
-	-	TRBV5-4	TRBJ1-4	TGTGCCAGCAGCTTGGCGGGTCGGGTGGCTAATGAAAAACTGTTTTTT	CASSLAGRVANEKLFF
once	-	TRBV5-6	TRBJ1-3	TGTGCCAGCAGCTTCATGGACCGGGACCACACCATATATTTT	CASSFMDRDHTIYF
-	TRBD1	TRBV5-4	TRBJ1-4	TGTGCCAGCAGCCGACAGGGGGGGGAGCTTAGTGAAAAACTGTTTTTT	CASSRQGGELSEKLFF
-	TRBD1	TRBV6-5	TRBJ2-7	TGTGCCAGCAGTTACGGAACAGGGGGTAACTACGAGCAGTACTTC	CASSYGTGGNYEQYF
-	-	TRBV2	TRBJ1-3	TGTGCCAGCAGTTTAACAGGGACCACCAGCTCTGGAAACACCATATATTTT	CASSLTGTTSSGNTIYF
-	TRBD1	TRBV30	TRBJ2-1	TGTGCCTGGTCCCTTCAGGGGGCGATCGGTGAGCAGTTCTTC	CAWSLQGAIGEQFF
-	-	TRBV5-5	TRBJ1-1	TGTGCCAGCAGCTTACTAGGGGATACTGAAGCTTTCTTT	CASSLLGDTEAFF
-	-	TRBV5-6	TRBJ2-3	TGTGCCAGCAGCTTACCTAGCACAGATACGCAGTATTTT	CASSLPSTDTQYF
-	TRBD1	TRBV2	TRBJ1-6	TGTGCCAGCAGGGACAGGGGATTGGCACCCCTCCACTTT	CASRDRGLAPLHF
-	-	TRBV6-6	TRBJ1-4	TGTGCCAGCAGTAAACTCGGGACTAATGAAAAACTGTTTTTT	CASSKLGTNEKLFF
-	TRBD1	TRBV19	TRBJ2-5	TGTGCCAGTAGTATATTTGGGAGGGACAGGGGGCACCGAATGTGCGAGACGCAAGAGACCCAGTACTTC	CASSIFGRDRGHRMCETQETQYF
-	-	TRBV7-9	TRBJ2-7	TGTGCCAGCAGTCACAGGACAGAAAACGAGCAGTACTTC	CASSHRTENEQYF
-	TRBD2	TRBV29-1	TRBJ2-1	TGCAGCGGGGGGGGAGGTTACAATGAGCAGTTCTTC	CSGGGGYNEQFF
few	TRBD1	TRBV7-2	TRBJ2-1	TGTGCCAGCAGCTTAGGAGGACAGGGGGTAGTTGAGCAGTTCTTC	CASSLGGQGVVEQFF
-	TRBD1	TRBV19	TRBJ1-4	TGTGCCAGTAGCACACTCGAGTATATAATGGCCCCTAGACAGGGGAAATCTGAAAAACTGTTTTTT	CASSTLEYIMAPRQGKSEKLFF
-	-	TRBV5-5	TRBJ1-5	TGTGCCAGCAGCTTGGTACAGGGAATGAGAAATCAGCCCCAGCATTTT	CASSLVQGMRNQPQHF
-	-	TRBV6-5	TRBJ2-2	TGTGCCAGCAGTTCACCAGGGGAGGTCACCGGGGAGCTGTTTTTT	CASSSPGEVTGELFF
-	-	TRBV11-2	TRBJ2-5	TGTGCCAGCAGCTTAGGGCAGGGGGGACCAAAGACCCAGTACTTC	CASSLGQGGPKTQYF
-	TRBD2	TRBV7-3	TRBJ2-2	TGTGCCAGCAGCTTCACTAGCGGGGGGAACACCGGGGAGCTGTTTTTT	CASSFTSGGNTGELFF
-	TRBD2	TRBV4-2	TRBJ2-1	TGTGCCAGCAGCCAAGTCACGGGAGGGACCTACAATGAGCAGTTCTTC	CASSQVTGGTYNEQFF
-	-	TRBV19	TRBJ2-1	TGTGCCAGTGGATCAATAACCGGGACCACTAACAATGAGCAGTTCTTC	CASGSITGTTNNEQFF
-	-	TRBV7-3	TRBJ2-5	TGTGCCAGCAGTTTTTCCCCCCAAGAGACCCAGTACTTC	CASSFSPQETQYF
-	TRBD2	TRBV7-2	TRBJ2-3	TGTGCCAGCATGAAGGGGAGCGGGAGGGTCCGGGGGGATACGCAGTATTTT	CASMKGSGRVRGDTQYF
-	TRBD1	TRBV29-1	TRBJ1-1	TGCAGCGCACCGGTACAGGGGGGCCCTAACACTGAAGCTTTCTTT	CSAPVQGGPNTEAFF
few	-	TRBV7-9	TRBJ2-6	TGTGCCAGCAGTTTCATCCTCTCTGGGGCCAACGTCCTGACTTTC	CASSFILSGANVLTF
-	-	TRBV6-6	TRBJ2-7	TGTGCCAGCAGTTTAAACGAGGGTTACGAGCAGTACTTC	CASSLNEGYEQYF
-	TRBD1	TRBV7-3	TRBJ2-1	TGTGCCAGCAGCTGGACAGGGGTAGATGAGCAGTTCTTC	CASSWTGVDEQFF
-	-	TRBV7-9	TRBJ1-1	TGTGCCAGCAGCACAAAGGGGGGCAACACTGAAGCTTTCTTT	CASSTKGGNTEAFF
few	-	TRBV4-2	TRBJ1-1	TGTGCCAGCTCGATGAACACTGAAGCTTTCTTT	CASSMNTEAFF
-	TRBD2	TRBV10-3	TRBJ2-5	TGTGCTACGACCCTAGCGGGAGAAGAGACCCAGTACTTC	CATTLAGEETQYF
-	-	TRBV18	TRBJ2-3	TGTGCCAGCTCACCTATCACGGAGGGCACAGATACGCAGTATTTT	CASSPITEGTDTQYF
-	TRBD2	TRBV19	TRBJ2-2	TGTGCCAGTACCCATTCCGGGACTAGCGGGTTCACCGGGGAGCTGTTTTTT	CASTHSGTSGFTGELFF
-	-	TRBV7-9	TRBJ1-4	TGTGCCAGCAGCTCCCCCCCGGGAGGCGGTGAAAAACTGTTTTTT	CASSSPPGGGEKLFF
-	TRBD2	TRBV5-1	TRBJ2-5	TGCGCCAGCAGCCCTCAGGCGGGGGGGCCTGGGGAGACCCAGTACTTC	CASSPQAGGPGETQYF
once	TRBD1	TRBV2	TRBJ1-2	TGTGCCAGCAGATCGACAGGGGGCGTCTATGGCTACACCTTC	CASRSTGGVYGYTF
-	-	TRBV7-8	TRBJ1-3	TGTGCCAGCAGTTTAGCCGGTTGGGGTGGAGGAAACACCATATATTTT	CASSLAGWGGGNTIYF
medium-sized	-	TRBV25-1	TRBJ2-7	TGTGCCAGCAGCCGGTCGGGGGACTACGAGCAGTACTTC	CASSRSGDYEQYF
-	TRBD1	TRBV5-1	TRBJ2-5	TGCGCCAGCAGCTTCGACAGGGTGAAAGAGACCCAGTACTTC	CASSFDRVKETQYF
-	TRBD2	TRBV29-1	TRBJ2-7	TGCAGCGCTAGGGGGACTAGCGGGAGCTACCCCTACGAGCAGTACTTC	CSARGTSGSYPYEQYF
-	-	TRBV19	TRBJ2-6	TGTGCCAGTAGTTCAACCCCCCCTACTGGGGCCAACGTCCTGACTTTC	CASSSTPPTGANVLTF
-	-	TRBV18	TRBJ2-5	TGTGCCAGCTCACCCGGGCGCGGAGGAGAGACCCAGTACTTC	CASSPGRGGETQYF
-	-	TRBV19	TRBJ2-4	TGTGCCAGTAGTAACAGGGTCGTGGCCAAAAACATTCAGTACTTC	CASSNRVVAKNIQYF
-	-	TRBV19	TRBJ2-3	TGTGCCAGTAGTATCAGGGGATTCAGCACAGATACGCAGTATTTT	CASSIRGFSTDTQYF
-	-	TRBV7-8	TRBJ2-3	TGTGCCAGCAGCCCATCCGGCCATACGCAGTATTTT	CASSPSGHTQYF
-	-	TRBV7-6	TRBJ1-5	TGTGCCAGCAGGAGAAATCAGCCCCAGCATTTT	CASRRNQPQHF
-	-	TRBV7-8	TRBJ1-1	TGTGCCAGCAGCTTAGCGGTCAGAATGAACACTGAAGCTTTCTTT	CASSLAVRMNTEAFF
-	TRBD1	TRBV5-1	TRBJ1-2	TGCGCCAGCAGAACCGGGACAGGGGAAAGTAACTATGGCTACACCTTC	CASRTGTGESNYGYTF
once	-	TRBV18	TRBJ1-3	TGTGCCAGCTCACCACGGGCAAGTGCTGGAAACACCATATATTTT	CASSPRASAGNTIYF
-	TRBD2	TRBV4-1	TRBJ2-1	TGCGCCAGCAGCCTGCAGGGGACTAGCGGCTCCTACAATGAGCAGTTCTTC	CASSLQGTSGSYNEQFF
-	TRBD1	TRBV15	TRBJ1-2	TGTGCCACCAGCAGGGCCGACAGGGTAACTAACTATGGCTACACCTTC	CATSRADRVTNYGYTF